Shown below are 20 T cell receptor beta chains from a single sample sequenced in a study of blood T cells in healthy people across ages. Then a second PCR, running roughly 6 to 12 cycles, was carried out with a sample-barcoded 5' primer and a J-beta primer mix. MiXCR was run by TCRdb on the 5' RACE reads, yielding one entry per CDR3 protein. The sample has 650,000 or so distinct CDR3 sequences, approximately 52% seen once; the top ten hold approximately 12%. The sample taken for sequencing was blood. The receptors originated from a woman at least 80 years old in good health.

This clonotype was seen once. The rearrangement links TRBV6-5 to TRBJ2-6; D is possibly TRBD1 (6 bases). V lost 6 bases to trimming and J lost 0 bases, with 12 bases between them. Per the germline V gene, CDR1 is MNHEY and CDR2 is SVGAGI. This CDR3 contains 16 residues. In DNA, the CDR3 is TGTGCCAGCAGCCGACAGGTCCCCTCTGGGGCCAACGTCCTGACTTTC. Protein product: CASSRQVPSGANVLTF.

The chain links TRBV30 to TRBJ1-6; D call uncertain. The V gene's germline CDR1 is GTSNPN and CDR2 SVGIG (reference sequence). The CDR3 is 15 amino acids. Trimming pared 0 bases from V and 8 bases from J, leaving 14 bases between. CDR3 coding DNA: TGTGCCTGGAGTGTCAAGGTTGTCCAGTATTCACCCCTCCACTTT. It translates to CAWSVKVVQYSPLHF. The full variable domain, with the rest looked up from reference TRBV30 and TRBJ1-6, is SQTIHQWPATLVQPVGSPLSLECTVEGTSNPNLYWYRQAAGRGLQLLFYSVGIGQISSEVPQNLSASRPQDRQFILSSKKLLLSDSGFYLCAWSVKVVQYSPLHFGNGTRLTVT.

This clonotype was recorded a few times. This may stem from a read error, because a much larger clone lies one nucleotide away. This rearrangement joins TRBV3-1 to TRBJ2-7; D perhaps matches TRBD2 (7 bases). This CDR3 is built from 13 residues. V lost 6 bases, J lost 7 bases, and 16 bases lay in between. Germline-derived CDR1 and CDR2 are LGHDT and YNNKEL (reference sequence). The CDR3 reads CASSRGGVREQYF. In nucleotides, the CDR3 is TGTGCCAGCAGTAGAGGGGGGGTTCGGGAGCAGTACTTC.

A few counts support this clonotype. It may be a read error: a sequence one base away is much more abundant. The gene calls are TRBV2 and TRBJ2-1; D possibly corresponds to TRBD2 (6 bases). The CDR3 covers 16 residues. V lost 6 bases to trimming and J lost 10 bases, with 25 bases between them. Germline V gene lookup returns CDR1 SNHLY and CDR2 FYNNEI. CDR3 protein: CASRGVGRAGRMEQFF. CDR3 sequence (DNA): TGTGCCAGCAGGGGGGTTGGACGAGCGGGTAGGATGGAGCAGTTCTTC.

V gene TRBV2 combines with J gene TRBJ1-6, with TRBD1 matching over 8 bases. Germline V gives CDR1 SNHLY, CDR2 FYNNEI. V shed 9 bases and J 8 bases; nucleotides not matched to a gene: 6. The CDR3 has 13 amino acids. The DNA for the CDR3 is TGTGCCAGTAGTCTACAGGGGGATTCACCCCTCCACTTT. This gives the protein CASSLQGDSPLHF.

V usage is TRBV6-2 or TRBV6-3 and J usage is TRBJ2-5, with D perhaps TRBD1 or TRBD2 (5 bases each). The J call may be incorrect, as the DNA end agrees better with TRBJ2-7. Germline assignment: CDR1 MNHEY and CDR2 SVGEGT. CDR3 length: 13 residues. CDR3 DNA: TGTGCCAAGTCCGCTCTTGGGGGCTACGAGCAGTACTTC. This encodes CAKSALGGYEQYF.

With regard to this clonotype: One end of the junction is discordant with germline, which a read error may explain. The rearrangement joins TRBV20-1 to TRBJ2-3, with TRBD2 identical over 9 bases. This CDR3 contains 16 residues. CDR1 and CDR2 from the germline V gene are DFQATT and SNEGSKA (reference sequence). The CDR3 spells CSASNPTSGDTDAQYF. In DNA form, the CDR3 reads TGCAGTGCTTCTAACCCGACTAGCGGAGACACAGATGCGCAGTACTTT.

This chain uses TRBV3-1 with TRBJ2-1; 9 nucleotides agree with TRBD1. The germline V gene encodes CDR1 LGHDT and CDR2 YNNKEL (reference sequence). The V gene end was trimmed by 4 bases and the J gene end by 10 bases; junction bases not matched to a gene: 5. The CDR3 sequence is 13 residues long. The chain's CDR3 is CASSPGQGCEQFF. The CDR3 DNA follows: TGTGCCAGCAGCCCGGGACAGGGATGCGAGCAGTTCTTC.

In the case of this clonotype: This could be a read error, since a much larger clone is one nucleotide away. The chain is built from TRBV9 and TRBJ2-1; weak D call: TRBD2 (6 bases). The CDR3 totals 15 residues. With 4 bases removed from V and 9 bases from J, the gap between germline ends came to 20 bases. Per germline, CDR1 SGDLS and CDR2 YYNGEE. In DNA, the CDR3 is TGTGCCAGCAGCCTACGGGACTTTCCTGCTCGTGAGCAGTTCTTC. This encodes CASSLRDFPAREQFF. Looking up the rest from reference TRBV9 and TRBJ2-1 gives the full variable domain: DSGVTQTPKHLITATGQRVTLRCSPRSGDLSVYWYQQSLDQGLQFLIQYYNGEERAKGNILERFSAQQFPDLHSELNLSSLELGDSALYFCASSLRDFPAREQFFGPGTRLTVL.

This clonotype was counted a few times. The chain has TRBV12-3 or TRBV12-4 and TRBJ1-6; 8 positions match TRBD1. V shed 5 bases, J shed 13 bases, and the junction held 7 bases outside the gene matches. CDR3 length: 13 amino acids. The CDR3, as DNA: TGTGCCAGCAGTCGACAGGGGAGTGATCCCCTCCACTTT. This encodes CASSRQGSDPLHF.

The DNA for the CDR3 is TGTGCCAGCAGTTACCGCCTAGCGGGGGACTTTACGCAGTATTTT. It codes for CASSYRLAGDFTQYF. The chain joins TRBV6-2 or TRBV6-3 to TRBJ2-3, with 10 bases matching TRBD2. V dropped 2 bases and J dropped 8; count of bases not matched to a gene: 7. The CDR3 is 15 residues long. Germline assignment: CDR1 MNHEY and CDR2 SVGEGT.

This clonotype was found many times. The chain is built from TRBV7-2 and TRBJ2-1; D remains ambiguous. Per germline, CDR1 SGHTA and CDR2 FQGNSA. Trimming removed 2 bases at V and 4 bases at J, with 9 bases between. The CDR3 totals 14 residues. CDR3: CASSLPQAYNEQFF. The CDR3 DNA sequence: TGTGCCAGCAGCTTACCGCAAGCTTACAATGAGCAGTTCTTC.

This clonotype was detected many times. The genes are TRBV20-1 and TRBJ2-3; D remains ambiguous. This CDR3 comprises 15 residues. Germline V CDR1 and CDR2: DFQATT, SNEGSKA (reference sequence). V lost 5 bases, J lost 1 base, and 16 bases lay in between. CDR3 loop: CSAGSRHVGTDTQYF. The CDR3 DNA reads as TGCAGTGCTGGGTCCCGGCATGTCGGCACAGATACGCAGTATTTT.

This clonotype has just a few counts. CDR3 sequence reads: CSASSGEGYTF. The CDR3 DNA is TGCAGTGCTAGTTCGGGGGAGGGCTACACCTTC. The V and J genes are TRBV20-1 and TRBJ1-2; D possibly corresponds to TRBD1 (5 bases). The germline V gene encodes CDR1 DFQATT and CDR2 SNEGSKA (reference sequence). V was pared by 3 bases and J by 8 bases, with 10 bases between. CDR3 length: 11 amino acids.

The V gene is TRBV20-1, the J gene TRBJ1-2, with 7 bases lining up with TRBD1. This CDR3 region has 15 residues. CDR1 DFQATT and CDR2 SNEGSKA come from the germline V gene (reference sequence). The V and J ends lost 6 bases and 2 bases, in that order; junction bases with no gene match: 12. For the CDR3, the DNA is TGCAGTGCACCCACGACCGGGACAGAAAACTATGGCTACACCTTC. It specifies CSAPTTGTENYGYTF.

This clonotype was recorded many times. V gene TRBV28 combines with J gene TRBJ2-5; D unclear. V was cut by 4 bases and J by 4 bases, with 19 bases left in between. Germline lookup yields CDR1 MDHEN and CDR2 SYDVKM. The CDR3 is made up of 16 amino acids. Here the CDR3 DNA reads TGTGCCAGCAGTTCGTCTACCCTGCTACTAAGAGAGACCCAGTACTTC. This translates into CASSSSTLLLRETQYF. The whole variable domain, remainder taken from reference TRBV28 and TRBJ2-5, is DVKVTQSSRYLVKRTGEKVFLECVQDMDHENMFWYRQDPGLGLRLIYFSYDVKMKEKGDIPEGYSVSREKKERFSLILESASTNQTSMYLCASSSSTLLLRETQYFGPGTRLLVL.

This clonotype was observed once. This chain uses TRBV21-1 with TRBJ2-1; the table assigns TRBD2, which was not confirmed against the DNA. TRBV21-1 is reported as a pseudogene. The CDR3 sequence is 14 residues long. The chain's CDR3 is CASRPPIGSNEQFF. CDR3 DNA: TGTGCCAGCAGGCCTCCCATAGGCAGCAATGAGCAGTTCTTC.

This clonotype was picked up many times. This sequence joins TRBV7-2 and TRBJ2-3; perhaps TRBD2 as D (5 bases). The CDR3 runs 14 residues. Germline V lookup: CDR1 SGHTA, CDR2 FQGNSA. V lost 3 bases and J 4 bases, leaving 11 bases between the germline ends. The DNA of the CDR3 is TGTGCCAGCAGCTTTGGCGGGCCCCCAGATACGCAGTATTTT. It translates to CASSFGGPPDTQYF.

The genes are TRBV6-5 and TRBJ2-1; D is unresolved. The J call may be in error: the DNA end matches TRBJ2-7 better. CDR3 length equals 13 residues. The germline gives CDR1 MNHEY, CDR2 SVGAGI. As DNA, the CDR3 is TGTGCCGCCAAAAGTAGCTCCTACAATGAGCAGTACTTC. It translates to CAAKSSSYNEQYF.

To note about this clonotype: A much larger clone differs by one base, so this may be a read error. The V gene is TRBV9, the J gene TRBJ2-1; tentatively, D is TRBD1 (6 bases). Germline assignment: CDR1 SGDLS and CDR2 YYNGEE. This CDR3 is built from 17 residues. The CDR3 sequence: CASSVAPQGSSYSEQFF. For the CDR3, the DNA is TGTGCCAGCAGCGTAGCTCCGCAGGGGAGCTCCTACAGTGAGCAGTTCTTC.